The clone carrying this TCR beta chain was recorded a few times. Its antigen remains unidentified. The data stem from a study of T cells in Graves' hyperthyroidism and ophthalmopathy. Amplification of TCR beta CDR3 regions used RNA as the template. First-round RT-PCR targeting the TCR CDR3 was performed with the HTBI primer set. One entry per CDR3 protein results from TCRdb running MiXCR on the multiplex PCR reads. The top ten hold roughly 31% of the sample, which has 700,000 to 950,000 distinct CDR3 sequences, roughly a third seen once. Uncontrolled infection, other autoimmune disease, pregnancy or lactation barred patients from enrollment. Thyroid ultrasound and orbital computed tomography, with clinical symptoms and serum thyroxine and TRAb, informed diagnoses. The PBMCs were taken from around 9 ml of fresh peripheral blood. General observations from the study: Peripheral blood also featured most of the thyroid clonotypes expanded above 0.001.

CDR1 MNHEY and CDR2 SMNVEV come from the germline V gene (reference sequence). The germline V and J ends were trimmed by 5 bases and 6 bases, with 11 bases remaining between them. The CDR3 is made up of 12 amino acids. The V and J genes are TRBV27 and TRBJ2-7; no clear D gene. The source of this sequence is a woman in her forties with Graves' hyperthyroidism. The source material was blood. The CDR3 region has the DNA TGTGCCAGCAGTCCTAATCGGGTCGAGCAGTACTTC. Its translation is CASSPNRVEQYF.